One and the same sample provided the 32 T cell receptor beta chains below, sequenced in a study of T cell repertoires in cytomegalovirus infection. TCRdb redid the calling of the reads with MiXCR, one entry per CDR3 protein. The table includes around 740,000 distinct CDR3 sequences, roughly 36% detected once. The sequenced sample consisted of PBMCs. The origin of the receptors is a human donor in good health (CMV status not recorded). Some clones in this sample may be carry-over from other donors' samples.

The CDR3 nucleotides are TGTGCCAGCAAGGGTGGGCAGAGCAATCAGCCCCAGCATTTT. This codes for CASKGGQSNQPQHF. The V call is TRBV2, the J call TRBJ1-5, with unresolved D. Germline values: CDR1 SNHLY, CDR2 FYNNEI. Trimming left V 7 bases short and J 1 base short, with 11 bases between. This CDR3 comprises 14 residues.

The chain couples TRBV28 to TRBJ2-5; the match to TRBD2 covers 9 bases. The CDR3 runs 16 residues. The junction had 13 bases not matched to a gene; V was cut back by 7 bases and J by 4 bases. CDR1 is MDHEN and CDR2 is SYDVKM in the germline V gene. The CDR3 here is CASKAAGGRWGETQYF. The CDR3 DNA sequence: TGTGCCAGCAAGGCGGCGGGGGGGCGCTGGGGAGAGACCCAGTACTTC.

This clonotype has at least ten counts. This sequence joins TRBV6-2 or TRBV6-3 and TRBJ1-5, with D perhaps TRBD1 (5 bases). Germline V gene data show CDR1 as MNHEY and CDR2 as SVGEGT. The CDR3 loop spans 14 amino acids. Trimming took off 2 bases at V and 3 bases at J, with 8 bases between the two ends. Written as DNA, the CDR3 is TGTGCCAGCAGTTACGCGGGGCCCAATCAGCCCCAGCATTTT. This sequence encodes CASSYAGPNQPQHF.

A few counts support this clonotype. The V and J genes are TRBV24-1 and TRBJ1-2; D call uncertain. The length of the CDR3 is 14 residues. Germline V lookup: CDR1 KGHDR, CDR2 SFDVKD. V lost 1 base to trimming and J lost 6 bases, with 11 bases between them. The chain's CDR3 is CATSDFGGSNGYTF. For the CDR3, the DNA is TGTGCCACCAGTGATTTCGGAGGGTCCAATGGCTACACCTTC.

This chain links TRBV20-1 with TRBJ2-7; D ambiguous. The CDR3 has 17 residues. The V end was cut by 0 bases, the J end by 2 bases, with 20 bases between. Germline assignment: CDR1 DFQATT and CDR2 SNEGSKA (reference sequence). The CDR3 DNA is TGCAGTGCTAGAGATTCGTCATTGGCCAGCGACACCTACGAGCAGTACTTC. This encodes CSARDSSLASDTYEQYF.

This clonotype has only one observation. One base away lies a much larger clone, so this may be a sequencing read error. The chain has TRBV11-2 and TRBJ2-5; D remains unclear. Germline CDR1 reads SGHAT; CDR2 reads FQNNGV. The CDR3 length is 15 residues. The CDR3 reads CVSSFSGLGQETQYF. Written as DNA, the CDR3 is TGTGTCAGCAGCTTCTCTGGGTTGGGGCAAGAGACCCAGTACTTC.

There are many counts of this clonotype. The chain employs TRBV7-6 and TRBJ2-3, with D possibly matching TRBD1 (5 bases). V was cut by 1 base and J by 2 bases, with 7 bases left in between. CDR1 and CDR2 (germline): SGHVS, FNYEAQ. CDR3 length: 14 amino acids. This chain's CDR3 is CASSLVGDTDTQYF. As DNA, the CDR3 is TGTGCCAGCAGCTTAGTAGGGGACACAGATACGCAGTATTTT.

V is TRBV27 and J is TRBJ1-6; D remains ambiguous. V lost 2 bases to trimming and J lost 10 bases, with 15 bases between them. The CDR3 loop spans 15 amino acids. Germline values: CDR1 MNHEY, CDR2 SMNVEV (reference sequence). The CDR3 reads CASSLAGIRRSPLHF. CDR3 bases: TGTGCCAGCAGTTTAGCTGGCATACGACGGTCACCCCTCCACTTT.

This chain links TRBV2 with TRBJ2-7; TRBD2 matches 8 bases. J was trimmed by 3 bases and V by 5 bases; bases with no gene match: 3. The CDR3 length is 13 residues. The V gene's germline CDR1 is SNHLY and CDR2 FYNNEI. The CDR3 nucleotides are TGTGCCAGCAGTCGACGGGGGGGCTACGAGCAGTACTTC. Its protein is CASSRRGGYEQYF.

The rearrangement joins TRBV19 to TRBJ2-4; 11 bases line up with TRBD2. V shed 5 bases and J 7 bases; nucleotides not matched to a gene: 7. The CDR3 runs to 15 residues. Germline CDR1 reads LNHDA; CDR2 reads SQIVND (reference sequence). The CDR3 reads CASSETSGRRNIQYF. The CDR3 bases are TGTGCCAGTAGTGAAACTAGCGGGAGAAGGAACATTCAGTACTTC.

This CDR3 is CASSPPGTVGARNTEAFF. The CDR3 DNA follows: TGTGCCAGCAGTCCCCCCGGGACAGTGGGTGCGAGGAACACTGAAGCTTTCTTT. The rearrangement uses TRBV28 and TRBJ1-1; 7 bases match TRBD1. Germline trimming cut 5 bases from V and 1 base from J; bases unmatched to any gene: 16. Germline CDR1 and CDR2: MDHEN and SYDVKM. The CDR3 has 18 residues.

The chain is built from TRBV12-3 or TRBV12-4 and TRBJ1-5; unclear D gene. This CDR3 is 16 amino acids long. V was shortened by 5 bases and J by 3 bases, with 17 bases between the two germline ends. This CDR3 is CASSPRVGRYNQPQHF. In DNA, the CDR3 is TGTGCCAGCAGTCCCCGGGTGGGCAGATACAATCAGCCCCAGCATTTT.

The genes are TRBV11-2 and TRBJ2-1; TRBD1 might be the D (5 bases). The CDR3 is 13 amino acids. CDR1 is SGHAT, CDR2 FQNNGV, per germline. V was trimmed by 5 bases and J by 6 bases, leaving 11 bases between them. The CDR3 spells CASSRGTGNEQFF. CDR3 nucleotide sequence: TGTGCCAGCAGCAGGGGTACGGGCAATGAGCAGTTCTTC.

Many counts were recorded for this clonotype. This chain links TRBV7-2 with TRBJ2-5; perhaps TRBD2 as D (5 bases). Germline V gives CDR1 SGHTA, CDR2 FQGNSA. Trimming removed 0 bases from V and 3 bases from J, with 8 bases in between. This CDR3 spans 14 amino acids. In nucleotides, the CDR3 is TGTGCCAGCAGCTTAGCGGGAGCCGAAGAGACCCAGTACTTC. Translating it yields CASSLAGAEETQYF.

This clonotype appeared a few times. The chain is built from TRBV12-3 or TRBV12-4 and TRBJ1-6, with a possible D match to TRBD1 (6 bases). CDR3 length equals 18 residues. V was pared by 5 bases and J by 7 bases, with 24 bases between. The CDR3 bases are TGTGCCAGCAGTCACAGGGTTTTCAAGGCCGAACAAAATTCACCCCTCCACTTT. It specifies CASSHRVFKAEQNSPLHF.

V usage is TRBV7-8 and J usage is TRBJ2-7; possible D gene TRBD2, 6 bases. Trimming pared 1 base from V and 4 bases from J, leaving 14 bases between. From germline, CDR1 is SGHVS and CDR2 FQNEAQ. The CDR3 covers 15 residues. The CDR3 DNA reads TGTGCCAGCAGCTTAGGACTAGGATCCTCATACGAGCAGTACTTC. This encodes CASSLGLGSSYEQYF. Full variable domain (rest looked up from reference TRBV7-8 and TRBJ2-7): GAGVSQSPRYKVAKRGQDVALRCDPISGHVSLFWYQQALGQGPEFLTYFQNEAQLDKSGLPSDRFFAERPEGSVSTLKIQRTQQEDSAVYLCASSLGLGSSYEQYFGPGTRLTVT.

CDR3: CASSLGLATGNEQFF. The CDR3 DNA reads TGTGCCAGCAGCTTGGGACTAGCTACCGGCAATGAGCAGTTCTTC. The chain combines TRBV7-8 with TRBJ2-1, with TRBD2 identical over 9 bases. Germline V CDR1 and CDR2: SGHVS, FQNEAQ. The V and J ends lost 3 bases and 6 bases, in that order; junction bases with no gene match: 6. The CDR3 spans 15 residues. The variable domain in full, completed from reference TRBV7-8 and TRBJ2-1, reads GAGVSQSPRYKVAKRGQDVALRCDPISGHVSLFWYQQALGQGPEFLTYFQNEAQLDKSGLPSDRFFAERPEGSVSTLKIQRTQQEDSAVYLCASSLGLATGNEQFFGPGTRLTVL.

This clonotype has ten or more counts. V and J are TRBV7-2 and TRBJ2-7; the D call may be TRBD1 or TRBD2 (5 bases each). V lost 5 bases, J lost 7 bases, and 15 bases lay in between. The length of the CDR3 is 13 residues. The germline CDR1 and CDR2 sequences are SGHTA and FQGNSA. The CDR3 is CASSPYTRGEQYF. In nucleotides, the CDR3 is TGTGCCAGCAGCCCCTATACTAGGGGTGAGCAGTACTTC.

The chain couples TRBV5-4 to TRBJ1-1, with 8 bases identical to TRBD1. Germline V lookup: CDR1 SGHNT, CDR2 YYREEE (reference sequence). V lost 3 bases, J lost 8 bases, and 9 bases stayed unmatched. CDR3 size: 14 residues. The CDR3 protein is CASSSGQVPTEAFF. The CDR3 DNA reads TGTGCCAGCAGCTCGGGACAGGTCCCCACGGAAGCTTTCTTT.

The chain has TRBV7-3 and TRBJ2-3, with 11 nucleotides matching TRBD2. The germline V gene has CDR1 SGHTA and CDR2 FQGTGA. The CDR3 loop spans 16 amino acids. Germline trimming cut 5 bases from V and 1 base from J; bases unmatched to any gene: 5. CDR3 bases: TGTGCCAGCAGCAAACTAGCGGGGGCCGGCACAGATACGCAGTATTTT. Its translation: CASSKLAGAGTDTQYF.

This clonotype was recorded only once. DNA of the CDR3: TGTGCCAGTAGCCCGGCCCACCAGGGGAGCAATCAGCCCCAGCATTTT. Translation: CASSPAHQGSNQPQHF. The V call is TRBV19, the J call TRBJ1-5; possible D gene TRBD1, 6 bases. The germline gives CDR1 LNHDA, CDR2 SQIVND (reference sequence). The V end lost 6 bases, the J end lost 1 base, and 16 bases lay between the germline ends. The CDR3 extends over 16 amino acids.

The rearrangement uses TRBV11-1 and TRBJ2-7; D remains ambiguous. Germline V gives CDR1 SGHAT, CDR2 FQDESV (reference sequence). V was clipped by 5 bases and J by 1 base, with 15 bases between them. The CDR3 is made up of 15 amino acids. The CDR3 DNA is TGTGCCAGCAGCCTACGGTTCCTTGATTCCTACGAGCAGTACTTC. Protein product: CASSLRFLDSYEQYF.

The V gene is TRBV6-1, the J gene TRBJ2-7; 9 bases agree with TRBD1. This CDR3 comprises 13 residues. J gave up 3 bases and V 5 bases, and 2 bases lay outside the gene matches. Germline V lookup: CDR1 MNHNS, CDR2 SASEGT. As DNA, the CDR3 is TGTGCCAGCAGTAACAGGGGGCACTACGAGCAGTACTTC. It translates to CASSNRGHYEQYF.

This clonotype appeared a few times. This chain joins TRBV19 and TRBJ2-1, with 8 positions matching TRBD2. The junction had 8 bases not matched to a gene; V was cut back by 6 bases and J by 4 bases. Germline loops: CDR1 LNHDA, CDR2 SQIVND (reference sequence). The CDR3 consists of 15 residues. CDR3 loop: CASSISGMRYNEQFF. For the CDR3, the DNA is TGTGCCAGTAGCATTAGCGGGATGAGGTACAATGAGCAGTTCTTC.

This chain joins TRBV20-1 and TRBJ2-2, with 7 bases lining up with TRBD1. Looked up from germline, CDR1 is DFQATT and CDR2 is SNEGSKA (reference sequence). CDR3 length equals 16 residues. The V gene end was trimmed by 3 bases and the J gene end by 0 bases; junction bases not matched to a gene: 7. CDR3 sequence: CSARNRGPSNTGELFF. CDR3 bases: TGCAGTGCTAGGAACAGGGGCCCTTCGAACACCGGGGAGCTGTTTTTT.

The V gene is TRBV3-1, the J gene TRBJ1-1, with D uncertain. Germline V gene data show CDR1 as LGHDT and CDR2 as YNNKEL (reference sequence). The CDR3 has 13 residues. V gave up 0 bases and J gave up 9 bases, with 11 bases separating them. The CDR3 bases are TGTGCCAGCAGCCAAGATAGGGTCAGTCAAGCTTTCTTT. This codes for CASSQDRVSQAFF.

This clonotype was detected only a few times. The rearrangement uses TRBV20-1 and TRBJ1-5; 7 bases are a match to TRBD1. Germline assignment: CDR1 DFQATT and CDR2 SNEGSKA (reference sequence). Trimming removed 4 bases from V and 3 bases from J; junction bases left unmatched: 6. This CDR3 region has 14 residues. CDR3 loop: CSATGTDLNQPQHF. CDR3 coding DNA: TGCAGTGCTACTGGGACAGACCTCAATCAGCCCCAGCATTTT.

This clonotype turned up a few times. The CDR3 DNA reads as TGTGCCAGCAGCTTCATGACCGGGACTCCTAATGATGAAGCTTTCTTT. As protein: CASSFMTGTPNDEAFF. The chain employs TRBV11-2 and TRBJ1-1, with D possibly matching TRBD1 (5 bases). Trimming shortened V by 3 bases and J by 7 bases, and 21 bases separated the two germline ends. This CDR3 is built from 16 residues. Per germline, CDR1 SGHAT and CDR2 FQNNGV.

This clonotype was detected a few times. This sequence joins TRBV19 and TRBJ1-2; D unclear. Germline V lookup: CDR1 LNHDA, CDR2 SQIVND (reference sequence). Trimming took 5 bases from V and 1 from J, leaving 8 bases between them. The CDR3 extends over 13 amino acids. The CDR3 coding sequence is TGTGCCAGTAGTTTCAAAAGTAACTATGGCTACACCTTC. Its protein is CASSFKSNYGYTF.

Here the CDR3 reads CASSYGSGATGYSPLHF. DNA of the CDR3: TGTGCCAGCAGTTACGGGAGTGGCGCGACAGGGTATTCACCCCTCCACTTT. The chain links TRBV6-8 to TRBJ1-6, with 7 positions matching TRBD1. The CDR3 loop spans 17 amino acids. Germline CDR1 MNHGY, CDR2 SAAAGT. The J segment lost 8 bases and the V segment lost 2 bases, leaving 12 bases of the junction unmatched.

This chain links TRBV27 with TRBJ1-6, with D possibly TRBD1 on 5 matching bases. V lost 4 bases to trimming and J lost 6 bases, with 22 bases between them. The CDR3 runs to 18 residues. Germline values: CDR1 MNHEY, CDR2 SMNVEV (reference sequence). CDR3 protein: CASSSGGTGWGVNSPLHF. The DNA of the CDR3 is TGTGCCAGCAGTTCCGGAGGGACTGGGTGGGGAGTTAATTCACCCCTCCACTTT.

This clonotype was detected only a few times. CDR3 residues: CASRVDRNSNQPQHF. In DNA form, the CDR3 reads TGTGCCAGCAGGGTTGACAGGAATAGCAATCAGCCCCAGCATTTT. The rearrangement joins TRBV6-5 to TRBJ1-5; weak D call: TRBD1 (6 bases). Germline CDR1 and CDR2: MNHEY and SVGAGI. The length of the CDR3 is 15 residues. V was clipped by 6 bases and J by 0 bases, with 12 bases between them.